This entry concerns a single T cell receptor beta chain. The length of the CDR3 is 18 residues. V gave up 0 bases and J gave up 3 bases; unmatched junction bases: 8. Germline lookup yields CDR1 PRHDT and CDR2 FYEKMQ (reference sequence). The data stem from a study of blood T cell repertoires in COVID-19. Study background: T cells, B-cell-depleted T cells, or PBMCs provided the cDNA or gDNA that served as material.

Produced via immunoSEQ multiplex PCR; TCRdb's table is partial and in-frame only. Of some 150,000 clones in the sample, around nine tenths were seen once. The sample comprised peripheral blood. The TCR originated in a human donor in a cohort sampled during active COVID-19. The rearrangement joins TRBV13 to TRBJ2-7, with 13 positions matching TRBD2. The CDR3 sequence is CASSLGFTSGGEDYEQYF. The CDR3 region has the DNA TGTGCCAGCAGCTTAGGGTTCACTAGCGGGGGGGAAGACTACGAGCAGTACTTC.